This paragraph reports one T cell receptor beta chain. This clonotype was recorded at least ten times. There is no known antigen for this receptor. One base away there is no much larger clone; base qualities are not given. The germline V gene provides CDR1 MNHEY and CDR2 SVGAGI. Trimming accounts for 3 bases at V and 2 bases at J, while the number of junction bases matched to no gene is 3. CDR3 length: 16 amino acids, cysteine to phenylalanine. Left in the record is the CDR3 DNA by itself, 48 bases read in frame from the first base. The entry originates in a study of Graves' ophthalmopathy and Graves' hyperthyroidism (dated by TCRdb to the late 2010s). Concerning the study at large: Peripheral blood was collected at initial diagnosis, prior to any treatment. An independent validation cohort comprised roughly 20 hyperthyroidism patients and some 16 patients who later progressed from hyperthyroidism to ophthalmopathy. In about 6 hyperthyroidism patients, T-cell repertoires of thyroid tissue and blood were compared. Following sample collection, hyperthyroidism patients were given methimazole at a starting dose of 30 mg daily, and ophthalmopathy patients were given high-dose intravenous methylprednisolone. The 95 to 100 discovery patients were divided at random into training and test sets in a 7:3 ratio. In total, around 140 blood samples were TCR-sequenced: fewer than 50 ophthalmopathy, some 72 hyperthyroidism and approximately 17 hyperthyroidism-to-ophthalmopathy patients. To tell Graves' ophthalmopathy apart from Graves' hyperthyroidism, and to predict which patients would progress to ophthalmopathy, the study relied on TCR beta repertoire signatures. To explore V-J signatures that separate ophthalmopathy from hyperthyroidism, a discovery set of approximately 100 patients was enrolled, consisting of about 43 with ophthalmopathy and roughly 57 with stable hyperthyroidism. General conclusions and limits of the study: Ophthalmopathy was separated from stable hyperthyroidism by the 13-signature model with about 88% sensitivity and about 81% specificity in cross-validation and with 80%/75% in the test set. Sample size was not statistically predetermined, and group allocation was not concealed from the investigators. In validation, the model predicted ophthalmopathy progression with less than 71% sensitivity and around 72% specificity; roughly eleven predicted patients were CT-confirmed with GO in a median of around 6 months. Most expanded thyroid clonotypes with frequency above 0.001 were also detected in blood, suggesting blood repertoires may reflect the thyroid immune response.

Ophthalmopathy patients were characterized by moderately to severely active disease, a Clinical Activity Score of at least 3, a NOSPECS grade of at least 4, and a disease duration under 3 months. Patients were excluded if they had other autoimmune diseases, uncontrolled infections, pregnancy or lactation. Diagnosis was based on clinical symptoms, serum thyroxine, TRAb, thyroid ultrasound and orbital computed tomography. PBMCs were isolated from about 10 ml of fresh peripheral blood by Ficoll-Paque density gradient centrifugation. Total RNA was extracted using Trizol reagent, and RNA quality was checked on an Agilent 2100 Bioanalyzer. For repertoire sequencing, TCR beta CDR3 regions were amplified from RNA transcripts. The first round of RT-PCR was done with HTBI primers and the Qiagen OneStep RT-PCR kit, and was followed by a second round of multiplex PCR, then size selection and purification. The libraries underwent paired-end sequencing with 100 bp reads on an Illumina HiSeq2000. The paper's processing steps were these. SOAPnuke was used to process the reads, removing any read that contained adapters or uncalled bases, had a mean Phred below 15, or lacked an exact match to the constant primer or identifier. High-quality paired reads were merged with COPE v1.2.5. Each unique nucleotide sequence was defined as a clonotype, and clonotypes were aligned to IMGT TRB V, D and J references with MiTCR v1.1. The analysis was limited to V-J combinations with a frequency above 0.0001, which together covered about 99% of repertoires. A TCR clonal expansion and chaos score per V-J combination was defined as the ratio of F50 clonal expansion to chaos observed in the TCRdist matrix. Welch's t-statistics and random forest were used to reduce features to about 13 V-J combinations, which were fed into a naive Bayes classifier. The Morisita-Horn index was used to measure how similar the thyroid and blood repertoires were. TCRdb trimmed public reads at Q25 via fastp, called clones via MiXCR and kept in-frame beta chains. Merged by CDR3 protein, the rows form single entries marked with the most common genes and DNA. It is TCRdb's table, rather than the study itself, that gives the V and J calls and clone size. This sample lists 200,000 to 250,000 distinct CDR3 sequences; under 30% were detected once. 9.1% of the sample is held by the ten biggest clonotypes.

The sequence links TRBV6-5 to TRBJ2-6, with TRBD2 matching 8 junction bases. The TCR was taken from a man aged 50 to 59 with Graves' ophthalmopathy. Donor details come from another sample of the same person, matched by shared clones. Sequences were obtained from peripheral blood. The encoded CDR3 is CASSYSGGAGANVLTF. The DNA sequence is TGTGCCAGCAGTTATTCCGGGGGGGCTGGGGCCAACGTCCTGACTTTC.